A selection of T cell receptor beta chains follows, all from one sample in a study of T cell repertoires in aging, cancer and after chemotherapy. MiXCR was run by TCRdb on the multiplex PCR reads, yielding one entry per CDR3 protein. Found here are about 5,600 distinct CDR3 sequences, 38% of them singletons; the top ten hold around 47%. Sample: blood. These receptors were taken from a human donor with a blood cancer. CDR3s include the opening cysteine and the closing phenylalanine or tryptophan. A D gene is named only where the DNA matches it firmly. Not all rows give a size; the values are once, few, many and, for expanded clones, a class.

cdr3_nt | cdr3_aa | v_call | d_call | clone_size | j_call
TGCAGCGGCACAGGGGACTGGGGCACTGAAGCTTTCTTT | CSGTGDWGTEAFF | TRBV29-1 | TRBD1 | few | TRBJ1-1
TGTGCCAGCAGTTTTGTGGGACAGGGTCGGGCGAAGGGCAATCAGCCCCAGCATTTT | CASSFVGQGRAKGNQPQHF | TRBV28 | TRBD1 | . | TRBJ1-5
TGTGCCAGCAGCTTGGGGGGGGCAGGGGGCCGGGCGGAGGACAATGAGCAGTTCTTC | CASSLGGAGGRAEDNEQFF | TRBV7-9 | . | . | TRBJ2-1
TGCAGTGCTAGTCCCAATTTGAACACTGAAGCTTTCTTT | CSASPNLNTEAFF | TRBV20-1 | . | few | TRBJ1-1
TGCAGCGTGCGGAACCGGGGGAACAATCAGCCCCAGCATTTT | CSVRNRGNNQPQHF | TRBV29-1 | . | medium-sized | TRBJ1-5
TGTGCCAGCAGCCTTGACTACTACAATGAGCAGTTCTTC | CASSLDYYNEQFF | TRBV5-6 | . | few | TRBJ2-1
TGTGCCAACAGGCCTCAGGGTGGCGAGCAGTACTTC | CANRPQGGEQYF | TRBV12-3/TRBV12-4 | . | once | TRBJ2-7
TGTGCCAGCAGCTTGGTTCGGTTTTTAGCCTATGGCTACACCTTC | CASSLVRFLAYGYTF | TRBV5-6 | . | once | TRBJ1-2
TGTGCCAGCAGGTTTGGCAGGACTAGCGGGAGGTTGTACAATGAGCAGTTCTTC | CASRFGRTSGRLYNEQFF | TRBV11-1 | TRBD2 | . | TRBJ2-1
TGTGCCAGCAGTCCCCGGGGAGTCGAGATCTATGGCTACACCTTC | CASSPRGVEIYGYTF | TRBV27 | . | . | TRBJ1-2